This TCR beta chain stems from a study of patients and donors after allogeneic stem cell transplantation. TCRdb called the RT-PCR reads again in MiXCR, with one record for every CDR3 protein. The sample includes 400,000 to 500,000 distinct CDR3 sequences, about a sixth seen only once; the top ten take roughly 7%. This clonotype was counted only a few times. The CDR3 loop spans 13 amino acids. The V and J ends lost 3 bases and 5 bases respectively, with 10 bases between them. Germline CDR1 and CDR2: MNHNY and SVGAGI (reference sequence). The sample consisted of blood, either unsorted or a sorted T cell fraction (not recorded which). This clonotype was sampled from a human donor who was either an allogeneic HSCT recipient or a stem cell or donor lymphocyte infusion donor (not recorded which). It is not recorded whose cells these are; they may come from a transplant donor. The chain carries TRBV6-6 and TRBJ2-5; D is unclear. CDR3 amino acids: CASSYLSVETQYF. CDR3 bases: TGTGCCAGCAGTTATCTCAGCGTGGAGACCCAGTACTTC.